Following are 23 T cell receptor beta chains from one sample sequenced in a study of cytomegalovirus exposure and HLA in healthy donors. Vbeta (60) and Jbeta (13) primers were used in the PCR. Libraries were prepared by immunoSEQ multiplex PCR; TCRdb keeps only in-frame clonotypes and omits some of them. Of roughly 180,000 clones in the sample, about four fifths were seen once. The sequenced sample consisted of PBMCs. The receptors stem from a female donor in good health and CMV-seronegative.

CDR3 sequence (DNA): TGTGCCAGCAGCTCCCCCCTGGGCGCAGATACGCAGTATTTT. Protein: CASSSPLGADTQYF. The chain is built from TRBV11-2 and TRBJ2-3; no clear D. V dropped 4 bases and J dropped 4 bases, with 12 bases sitting between them. Germline-derived CDR1 and CDR2 are SGHAT and FQNNGV. This CDR3 has 14 amino acids.

This clone was observed a few times. This chain's CDR3 is CASSEGSTDTQYF. CDR3 sequence (DNA): TGTGCCAGCAGTGAGGGCAGCACAGATACGCAGTATTTT. The rearrangement links TRBV2 to TRBJ2-3, with D uncertain. V was shortened by 3 bases and J by 0 bases, with 4 bases between the two germline ends. Germline CDR1 SNHLY, CDR2 FYNNEI. CDR3 size: 13 residues.

This clone was seen only once. CDR3 sequence reads: CASSLTYSYEQYF. CDR3 nucleotide sequence: TGTGCCAGCAGTTTAACTTACTCCTACGAGCAGTACTTC. The V call is TRBV27, the J call TRBJ2-7; D gene uncertain. Looked up from germline, CDR1 is MNHEY and CDR2 is SMNVEV (reference sequence). The CDR3 is made up of 13 amino acids. With 2 bases removed from V and 0 bases from J, the gap between germline ends came to 5 bases.

This chain links TRBV7-2 with TRBJ2-1; 8 nucleotides line up with TRBD1. The germline V gene encodes CDR1 SGHTA and CDR2 FQGNSA. The length of the CDR3 is 13 residues. V shed 5 bases, J shed 7 bases, and the junction held 4 bases outside the gene matches. CDR3 sequence (DNA): TGTGCCAGCAGCCCAAGGACAGGGAATGAGCAGTTCTTC. This encodes CASSPRTGNEQFF. Full variable domain (missing parts from reference TRBV7-2 and TRBJ2-1): GAGVSQSPSNKVTEKGKDVELRCDPISGHTALYWYRQSLGQGLEFLIYFQGNSAPDKSGLPSDRFSAERTGGSVSTLTIQRTQQEDSAVYLCASSPRTGNEQFFGPGTRLTVL.

V and J are TRBV23-1 and TRBJ2-7; no clear D gene. TRBV23-1 qualifies as an ORF whose function is uncertain. V lost 0 bases and J lost 2, with 8 bases in between. This CDR3 is built from 14 residues. The CDR3, as DNA: TGCGCCAGCAGTCAATCGGGCACGACCTACGAGCAGTACTTC. Protein sequence: CASSQSGTTYEQYF.

The chain couples TRBV6-1 to TRBJ2-7; 9 bases align to TRBD1. In germline, CDR1 is MNHNS, CDR2 SASEGT. This CDR3 region has 13 residues. Trimming removed 7 bases from V and 5 bases from J; junction bases left unmatched: 6. CDR3 loop: CASTGTGLDEQYF. The CDR3 region has the DNA TGTGCCAGCACTGGGACAGGGTTAGACGAGCAGTACTTC.

Worth noting for this clone: The junction shows a germline mismatch at one end, possibly a read error. The chain combines TRBV7-9 with TRBJ1-3, with TRBD1 identical over 7 bases. Per the germline V gene, CDR1 is SEHNR and CDR2 is FQNEAQ (reference sequence). The CDR3 consists of 16 residues. The CDR3: CSSSQRTGASGNTIYF. The DNA of the CDR3 is TGTTCCAGCAGCCAACGGACAGGCGCCTCTGGAAACACCATATATTTT.

The chain has TRBV9 and TRBJ1-6; TRBD1 is a possible D gene (6 bases). Per the germline V gene, CDR1 is SGDLS and CDR2 is YYNGEE. V was clipped by 3 bases and J by 10 bases, with 8 bases between them. CDR3 length: 12 amino acids. As DNA, the CDR3 is TGTGCCAGCAGCGAAGGGGGATCACCCCTCCACTTT. Its protein is CASSEGGSPLHF.

Details on this clone: The junction does not match germline at one end; this may be a read error. The genes are TRBV18 and TRBJ2-5; no reliable D call. The CDR3 is 13 residues long. Looked up from germline, CDR1 is KGHSH and CDR2 is LQKENI. Here the CDR3 DNA reads TGTGCCAGCTCGCCACCGGGCAGGGAGACCCAGTACTTC. Translated: CASSPPGRETQYF.

V gene TRBV4-1 combines with J gene TRBJ1-2; no clear D gene. Trimming took 4 bases from V and 6 from J, leaving 15 bases between them. The V gene's germline CDR1 is MGHRA and CDR2 YSYEKL. The CDR3 has 14 residues. The CDR3 DNA is TGCGCCAGCAGCCTCAAAAGGGAGATGGATGGCTACACCTTC. It translates to CASSLKREMDGYTF.

The genes are TRBV25-1 and TRBJ2-5; 10 bases match TRBD1. The ends lost 1 base at V and 5 bases at J; junction bases unmatched: 4. CDR3 length equals 15 residues. Germline CDR1 MGHDK, CDR2 SYGVNS. In nucleotides, the CDR3 is TGTGCCAGCAGTGAATGGGACAGGGGAAAGGAGACCCAGTACTTC. Protein: CASSEWDRGKETQYF.

The chain joins TRBV9 to TRBJ1-4, with D tentatively TRBD1 (5 bases). The CDR3 runs to 16 residues. Trimming stripped 0 bases from V and 7 bases from J, with 16 bases between. Germline lookup yields CDR1 SGDLS and CDR2 YYNGEE. CDR3 region: CASSVAKGAAREKLFF. CDR3 bases: TGTGCCAGCAGCGTAGCTAAAGGGGCAGCCCGTGAAAAACTGTTTTTT.

This chain joins TRBV6-1 and TRBJ1-5, with a tentative D call TRBD1 (5 bases). The CDR3 covers 14 residues. Looked up from germline, CDR1 is MNHNS and CDR2 is SASEGT. The V gene lost 3 bases and the J gene lost 3 bases, with 9 bases spanning the gap. The CDR3 nucleotides read TGTGCCAGCAGTGAGGGGGGGATCAATCAGCCCCAGCATTTT. Translation gives CASSEGGINQPQHF.

V gene TRBV14 combines with J gene TRBJ1-6; D call uncertain. The V and J ends lost 2 bases and 9 bases respectively, with 14 bases between them. In germline, CDR1 is SGHDN, CDR2 FVKESK. The length of the CDR3 is 15 residues. The DNA for the CDR3 is TGTGCCAGCAGCCAACTTCGGGTCGGTGGTTCACCCCTCCACTTT. Protein: CASSQLRVGGSPLHF.

CDR3 in DNA: TGCGCCAGCAGCCAAGTTGGAGGCCAAGAGACCCAGTACTTC. It translates to CASSQVGGQETQYF. This sequence joins TRBV4-1 and TRBJ2-5; maybe TRBD2 (5 bases). Germline V lookup: CDR1 MGHRA, CDR2 YSYEKL. Trimming shortened V by 1 base and J by 1 base, and 7 bases separated the two germline ends. The CDR3 consists of 14 residues.

CDR3 residues: CAIAGQGVGYGYTF. Written as DNA, the CDR3 is TGTGCCATCGCCGGACAGGGTGTTGGGTATGGCTACACCTTC. V is TRBV10-3 and J is TRBJ1-2; 8 nucleotides align to TRBD1. The CDR3 covers 14 residues. The trim removed 8 bases at V and 5 bases at J, leaving 10 bases unmatched. The germline gives CDR1 ENHRY, CDR2 SYGVKD.

V gene TRBV5-1 combines with J gene TRBJ2-5, with 8 bases that match TRBD1. TRBJ2-7 explains the end of the DNA better; the J call may be wrong. The V gene's germline CDR1 is SGHRS and CDR2 YFSETQ. The CDR3 consists of 15 residues. The CDR3 nucleotides are TGCGCCAGCAGCTTGGGGACAGGGAGCTCCTACGAGCAGTACTTC. Translating gives CASSLGTGSSYEQYF.

The J gene is TRBJ2-1, the V gene TRBV19; a possible D gene is TRBD2 (6 bases). V was shortened by 5 bases and J by 3 bases, with 14 bases between the two germline ends. There are 15 residues in the CDR3. From germline, CDR1 is LNHDA and CDR2 SQIVND (reference sequence). CDR3: CASSVEASDYNEQFF. DNA of the CDR3: TGTGCCAGTAGTGTCGAGGCTAGCGACTACAATGAGCAGTTCTTC.

CDR3 loop: CASSDEGLAKNIQYF. CDR3 sequence (DNA): TGTGCCAGCAGTGACGAGGGCCTAGCCAAAAACATTCAGTACTTC. The genes are TRBV6-6 and TRBJ2-4; TRBD2 is a possible D gene (5 bases). Germline CDR1 and CDR2: MNHNY and SVGAGI (reference sequence). The CDR3 runs to 15 residues. Trimming removed 5 bases at V and 0 bases at J, with 11 bases between.

As regards this clone: One end of the junction does not line up with germline, which may come from a read error. The genes are TRBV7-8 and TRBJ2-7, with 11 bases matching TRBD2. CDR1 is SGHVS, CDR2 FQNEAQ, per germline. This CDR3 has 13 residues. CDR3 amino acids: CASRLAGGYEQYF. The CDR3 bases are TGTGCCAGCAGATTAGCGGGGGGGTACGAGCAGTACTTC.

As regards this clone: The junction and the germline gene differ at one end; a read error may be behind it. The J gene is TRBJ2-3, the V gene TRBV7-9; D not resolved. CDR1 SEHNR and CDR2 FQNEAQ come from the germline V gene (reference sequence). The CDR3 has 16 amino acids. CDR3 DNA sequence: TGTTCCAGCAGCCCGCCGGTATTAGCAAGCACAGATACGCAGTATTTT. It encodes CSSSPPVLASTDTQYF.

The rearrangement links TRBV2 to TRBJ1-5; 8 bases agree with TRBD1. CDR3 length: 16 residues. CDR1 and CDR2 from the germline V gene are SNHLY and FYNNEI. V was pared by 6 bases and J by 2 bases, with 9 bases of the junction left unmatched. The DNA for the CDR3 is TGTGCCAGCAGCCAGGACAGGGAGGGAGGCAATCAGCCCCAGCATTTT. It is translated as CASSQDREGGNQPQHF.

The chain carries TRBV5-1 and TRBJ1-1; 11 bases line up with TRBD1. Germline CDR1 reads SGHRS; CDR2 reads YFSETQ. This CDR3 contains 16 residues. Trimming took 3 bases from V and 4 from J; bases not matched to a gene: 8. The CDR3 sequence is CASSSSGTGGSTEAFF. The DNA of the CDR3 is TGCGCCAGCAGCTCCTCCGGGACAGGGGGTTCCACTGAAGCTTTCTTT.